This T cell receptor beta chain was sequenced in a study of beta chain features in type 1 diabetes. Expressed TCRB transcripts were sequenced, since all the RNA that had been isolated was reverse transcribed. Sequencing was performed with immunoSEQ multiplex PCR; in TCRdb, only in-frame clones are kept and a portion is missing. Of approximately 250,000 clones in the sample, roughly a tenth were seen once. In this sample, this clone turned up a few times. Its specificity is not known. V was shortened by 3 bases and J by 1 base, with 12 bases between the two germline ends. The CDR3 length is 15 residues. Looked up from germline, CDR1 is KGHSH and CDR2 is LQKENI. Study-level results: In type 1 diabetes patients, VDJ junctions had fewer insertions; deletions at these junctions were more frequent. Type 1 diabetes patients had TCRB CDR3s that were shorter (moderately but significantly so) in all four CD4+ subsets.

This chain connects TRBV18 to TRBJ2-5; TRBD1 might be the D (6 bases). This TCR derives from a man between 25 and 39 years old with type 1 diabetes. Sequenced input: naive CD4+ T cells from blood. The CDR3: CASSPQQGPQETQYF. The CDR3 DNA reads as TGTGCCAGCTCACCGCAACAGGGACCCCAAGAGACCCAGTACTTC.